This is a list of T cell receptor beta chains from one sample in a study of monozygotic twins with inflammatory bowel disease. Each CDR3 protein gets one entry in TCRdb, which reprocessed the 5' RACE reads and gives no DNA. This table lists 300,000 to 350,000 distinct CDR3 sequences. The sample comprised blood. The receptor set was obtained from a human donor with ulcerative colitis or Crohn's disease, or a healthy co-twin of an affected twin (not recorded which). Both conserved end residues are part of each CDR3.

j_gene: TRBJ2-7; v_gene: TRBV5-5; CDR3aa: CASSLQPSGGSSYEQYF
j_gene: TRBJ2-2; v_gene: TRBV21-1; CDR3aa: CASSDPGTANTGELFF
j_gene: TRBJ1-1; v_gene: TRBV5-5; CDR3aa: CASSLAWGGGPPYEAFF
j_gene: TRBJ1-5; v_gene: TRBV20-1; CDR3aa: CSASRSAGLSNQPQHF
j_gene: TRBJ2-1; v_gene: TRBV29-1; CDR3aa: CSVVSLAALYNEQFF
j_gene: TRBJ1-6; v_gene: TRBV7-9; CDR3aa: CASSPQGYNSPLHF
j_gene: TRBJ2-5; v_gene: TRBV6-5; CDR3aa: CASSYRASVLETQYF
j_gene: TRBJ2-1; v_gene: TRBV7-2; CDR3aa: CASSLSTGLTYNEQFF
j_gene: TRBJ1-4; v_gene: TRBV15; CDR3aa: CATTSMMRGDEKLFF
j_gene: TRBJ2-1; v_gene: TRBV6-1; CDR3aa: CASSGKLAGNSYNEQFF
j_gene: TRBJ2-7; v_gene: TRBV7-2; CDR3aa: CASSSGQGFSYEQYF
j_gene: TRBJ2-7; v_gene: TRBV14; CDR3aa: CASSQGVSTGSHEQYF
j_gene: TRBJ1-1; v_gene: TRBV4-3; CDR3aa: CASSQDTRPGPNTEAFF
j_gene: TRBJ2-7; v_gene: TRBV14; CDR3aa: CASSPMDRPWEQYF
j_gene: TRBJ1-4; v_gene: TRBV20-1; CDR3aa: CSARDSLREGLFF
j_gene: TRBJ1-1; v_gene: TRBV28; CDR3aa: CASSVDGPNTEAFF
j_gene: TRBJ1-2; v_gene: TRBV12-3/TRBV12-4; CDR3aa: CASSAGTGYGYTF
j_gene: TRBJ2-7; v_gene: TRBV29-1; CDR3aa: CSVGPKEQSGYEQYF
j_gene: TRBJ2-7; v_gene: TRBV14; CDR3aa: CASSQRTMGGNEQYF
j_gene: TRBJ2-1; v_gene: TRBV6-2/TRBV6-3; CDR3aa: CASRPQGGNEQFF
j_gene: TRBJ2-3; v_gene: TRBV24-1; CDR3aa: CATSDPGGTKWADTQYF
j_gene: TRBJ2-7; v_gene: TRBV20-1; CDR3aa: CSAPRPSGGLLTYEQYF
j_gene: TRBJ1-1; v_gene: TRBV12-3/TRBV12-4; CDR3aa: CASSLKLMNTEAFF
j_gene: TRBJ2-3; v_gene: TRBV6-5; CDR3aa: CASSYPGLAGGWTQYF
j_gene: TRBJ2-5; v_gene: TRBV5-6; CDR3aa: CASSYTAGVSTQYF
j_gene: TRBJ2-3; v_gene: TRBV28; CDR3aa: CASKAPPKADTQYF
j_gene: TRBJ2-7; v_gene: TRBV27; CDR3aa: CASSSDRGHEQYF
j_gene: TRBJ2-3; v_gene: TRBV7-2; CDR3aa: CASSSRTSGEYF
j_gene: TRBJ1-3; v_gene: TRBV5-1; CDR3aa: CASSQDPSAGNTIYF
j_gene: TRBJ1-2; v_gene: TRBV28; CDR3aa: CASSLMAGGGHGYTF
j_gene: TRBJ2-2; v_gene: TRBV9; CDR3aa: CASSAGVEGELFF
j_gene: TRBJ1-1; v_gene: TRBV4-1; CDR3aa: CASSQEPQEFGGKDTEAFF
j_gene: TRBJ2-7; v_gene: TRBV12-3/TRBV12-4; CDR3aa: CASSLGPGDEQYF
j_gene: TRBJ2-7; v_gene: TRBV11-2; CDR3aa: CASSCSRNEQYF
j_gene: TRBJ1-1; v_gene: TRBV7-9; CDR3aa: CASSFGQMMNTEAFF
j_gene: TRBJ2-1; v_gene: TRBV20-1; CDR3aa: CSARNSVYNEQFF
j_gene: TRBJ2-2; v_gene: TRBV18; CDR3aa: CASSPGFAGTGELFF
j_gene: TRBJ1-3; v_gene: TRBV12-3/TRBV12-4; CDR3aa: CASSLETGNTIYF
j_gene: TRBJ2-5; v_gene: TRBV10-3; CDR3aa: CAISPAGAETQYF
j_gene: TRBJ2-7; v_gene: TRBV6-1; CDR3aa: CASSLLSPLEQYF